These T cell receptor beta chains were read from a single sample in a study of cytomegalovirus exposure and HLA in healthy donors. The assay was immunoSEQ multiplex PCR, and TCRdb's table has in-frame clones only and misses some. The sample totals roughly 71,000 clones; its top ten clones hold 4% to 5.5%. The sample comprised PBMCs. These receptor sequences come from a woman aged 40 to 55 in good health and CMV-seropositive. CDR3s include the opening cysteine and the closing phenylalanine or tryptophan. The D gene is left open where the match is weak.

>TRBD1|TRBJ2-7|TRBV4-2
CASSQDGTGWNYEQYF
TGTGCCAGCAGCCAAGATGGGACAGGATGGAACTACGAGCAGTACTTC
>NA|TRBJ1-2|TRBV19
CASSSPYRDKRYGYTF
TGTGCCAGTAGTAGCCCATACCGGGACAAAAGGTATGGCTACACCTTC
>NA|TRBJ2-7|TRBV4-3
CASSPKSGDSSYEQYF
TGCGCCAGCAGCCCTAAGTCCGGGGACTCATCCTACGAGCAGTACTTC
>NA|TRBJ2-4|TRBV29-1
CSAAPQGNIQYF
TGCAGCGCCGCCCCGCAGGGAAACATTCAGTACTTC
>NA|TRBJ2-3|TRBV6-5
CASSLSGGYTDTQYF
TGTGCCAGCAGTTTATCTGGCGGCTACACAGATACGCAGTATTTT
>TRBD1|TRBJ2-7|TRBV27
CASSLGTGAYEQYF
TGTGCCAGCAGTTTAGGGACAGGGGCCTACGAGCAGTACTTC
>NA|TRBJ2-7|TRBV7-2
CASSLVTGTVYEQYF
TGTGCCAGCAGCTTAGTTACGGGAACAGTTTACGAGCAGTACTTC
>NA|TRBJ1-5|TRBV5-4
CASSLEGSYQPQHF
TGTGCCAGCAGCTTGGAAGGGAGCTATCAGCCCCAGCATTTT
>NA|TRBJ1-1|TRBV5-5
CASSLSLSSGTKNTEAFF
TGTGCCAGCAGCTTGAGTCTAAGTTCCGGGACAAAGAACACTGAAGCTTTCTTT
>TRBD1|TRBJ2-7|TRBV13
CASSPRQGWTYEQYF
TGTGCCAGCAGCCCCCGACAGGGGTGGACCTACGAGCAGTACTTC
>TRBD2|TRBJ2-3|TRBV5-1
CASSLDGRLVQNLQSYTDTQYF
TGCGCCAGCAGCTTGGACGGGAGGTTGGTTCAGAACTTACAGTCTTACACAGATACGCAGTATTTT
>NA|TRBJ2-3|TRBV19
CASSRAENTDTQYF
TGTGCCAGTAGTAGAGCGGAGAACACAGATACGCAGTATTTT
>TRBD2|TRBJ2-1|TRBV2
CASRASGGKNEQFF
TGTGCCAGCAGAGCGAGCGGGGGTAAGAATGAGCAGTTCTTC
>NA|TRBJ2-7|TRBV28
CASSLIGAAYEQYF
TGTGCCAGCAGTTTGATAGGGGCGGCCTACGAGCAGTACTTC
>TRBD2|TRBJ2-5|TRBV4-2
CASSQEISGVPQETQYF
TGTGCCAGCAGCCAAGAGATTAGCGGGGTACCTCAAGAGACCCAGTACTTC
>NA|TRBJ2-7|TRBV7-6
CASSRGGGYEQYF
TGTGCCAGCAGCCGGGGAGGGGGCTACGAGCAGTACTTC
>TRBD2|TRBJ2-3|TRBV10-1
CASSEEGLAGIESDTQYF
TGCGCCAGCAGTGAAGAGGGACTAGCGGGAATCGAGTCAGATACGCAGTATTTT
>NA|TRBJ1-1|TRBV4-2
CASSQAQGENTEAFF
TGTGCCAGCAGCCAAGCACAGGGCGAGAACACTGAAGCTTTCTTT
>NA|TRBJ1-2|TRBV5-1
CASSLGPDYGYTF
TGCGCCAGCAGCTTGGGGCCTGACTATGGCTACACCTTC
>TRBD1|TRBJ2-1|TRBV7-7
CASSLGGQDNEQFF
TGTGCTAGCAGCTTAGGTGGACAGGACAATGAGCAGTTCTTC
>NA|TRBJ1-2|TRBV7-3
CASSSRGIGNYGYTF
TGTGCCAGCAGCTCACGGGGGATTGGAAACTATGGCTACACCTTC
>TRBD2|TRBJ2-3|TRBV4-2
CASRGLAGDTDTQYF
TGTGCCAGCAGAGGACTAGCGGGGGACACAGATACGCAGTATTTT
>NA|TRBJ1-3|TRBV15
CATSREGGSGNTIYF
TGTGCCACCAGCAGAGAGGGGGGCTCTGGAAACACCATATATTTT
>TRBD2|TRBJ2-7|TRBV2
CARGLAGLREQYF
TGTGCCAGAGGACTAGCGGGATTAAGGGAGCAGTACTTC
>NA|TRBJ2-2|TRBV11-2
CASSFRPGTGELFF
TGTGCCAGCAGCTTTCGTCCGGGGACCGGGGAGCTGTTTTTT
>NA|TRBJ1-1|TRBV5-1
CASSLRGGPEAFF
TGCGCCAGCAGCTTGAGGGGAGGGCCTGAAGCTTTCTTT
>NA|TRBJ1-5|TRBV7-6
CASSLAPQGQPQHF
TGTGCCAGCAGCTTAGCACCGCAGGGCCAGCCCCAGCATTTT
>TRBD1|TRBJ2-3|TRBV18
CASSPGQVQARTQYF
TGTGCCAGCTCACCAGGACAGGTCCAGGCTCGGACGCAGTATTTT
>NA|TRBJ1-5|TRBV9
CASSHGQSNQPQHF
TGTGCCAGCAGCCATGGACAGAGCAATCAGCCCCAGCATTTT
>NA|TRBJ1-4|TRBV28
CASSFVSGTEKLFF
TGTGCCAGCAGTTTTGTTTCGGGTACCGAAAAACTGTTTTTT
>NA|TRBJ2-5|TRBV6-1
CASSEGAAGQETQYF
TGTGCCAGCAGTGAAGGGGCGGCGGGACAAGAGACCCAGTACTTC
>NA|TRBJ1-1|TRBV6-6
CASSPPTGNTEAFF
TGTGCCAGCAGCCCCCCGACGGGGAACACTGAAGCTTTCTTT
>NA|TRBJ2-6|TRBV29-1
CSVPEGSGANVLTF
TGCAGCGTCCCGGAGGGCTCCGGGGCCAACGTCCTGACTTTC
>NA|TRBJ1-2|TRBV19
CASSIEHRAPHYGYTF
TGTGCCAGTAGTATAGAGCATAGAGCTCCACACTATGGCTACACCTTC
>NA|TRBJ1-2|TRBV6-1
CASSEREASRGFYGYTF
TGTGCCAGCAGTGAAAGGGAGGCCAGCAGAGGGTTCTATGGCTACACCTTC
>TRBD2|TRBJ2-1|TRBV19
CASSPSGREPTGNEQFF
TGTGCCAGTAGTCCATCGGGGCGGGAGCCCACGGGCAATGAGCAGTTCTTC
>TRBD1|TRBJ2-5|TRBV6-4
CASSPGTGGEETQYF
TGTGCCAGCAGTCCCGGGACAGGGGGCGAAGAGACCCAGTACTTC
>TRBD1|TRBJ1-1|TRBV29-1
CSVEDPGTGTGPFF
TGCAGCGTTGAAGATCCTGGGACAGGGACCGGGCCTTTCTTT
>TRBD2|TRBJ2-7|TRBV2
CASSAIAGGIHEQYF
TGTGCCAGCAGTGCGATAGCGGGAGGGATCCACGAGCAGTACTTC
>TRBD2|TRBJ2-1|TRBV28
CASSLRLAPNEQFF
TGTGCCAGCAGTCTGAGACTAGCGCCGAATGAGCAGTTCTTC
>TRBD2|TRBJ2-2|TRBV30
CAGNPRLAVAGELFF
TGTGCCGGGAACCCAAGACTAGCGGTGGCCGGGGAGCTGTTTTTT
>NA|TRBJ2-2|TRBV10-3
CAIKLNVGDTGELFF
TGTGCCATCAAGTTGAATGTAGGGGACACCGGGGAGCTGTTTTTT
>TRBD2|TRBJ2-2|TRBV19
CASSARLAGDTGELFF
TGTGCCAGTAGTGCCCGACTAGCGGGAGACACCGGGGAGCTGTTTTTT
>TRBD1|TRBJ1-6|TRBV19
CASSSTGGDSPLHF
TGTGCCAGTAGTTCGACAGGGGGTGATTCACCCCTCCACTTT
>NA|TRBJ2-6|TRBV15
CATSRDLVSGASGANVLTF
TGTGCCACCAGCAGAGATCTTGTGTCGGGTGCCTCTGGGGCCAACGTCCTGACTTTC
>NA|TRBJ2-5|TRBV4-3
CASSQDPRETQYF
TGCGCCAGCAGCCAAGATCCTAGGGAGACCCAGTACTTC
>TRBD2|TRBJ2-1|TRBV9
CASSVVGSGRIEQFF
TGTGCCAGCAGCGTAGTTGGTAGCGGGAGGATTGAGCAGTTCTTC
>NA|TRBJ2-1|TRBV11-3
CASSLDPSADNEQFF
TGTGCCAGCAGCTTAGACCCTAGCGCAGACAATGAGCAGTTCTTC
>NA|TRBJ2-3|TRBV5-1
CASSVYREDTQYF
TGCGCCAGCAGCGTATACCGAGAGGATACGCAGTATTTT
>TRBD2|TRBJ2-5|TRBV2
CASRGGVLQETQYF
TGTGCCAGCAGGGGGGGGGTTCTCCAAGAGACCCAGTACTTC
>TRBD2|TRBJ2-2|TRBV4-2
CASSQEAGLTGELFF
TGTGCCAGCAGCCAAGAAGCGGGGCTCACCGGGGAGCTGTTTTTT
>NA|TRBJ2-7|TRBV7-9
CASSLEYGEESEQYF
TGTGCCAGCAGCTTAGAGTATGGAGAGGAGTCCGAGCAGTACTTC
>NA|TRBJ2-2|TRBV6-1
CASSWGYTGELFF
TGTGCCAGCAGTTGGGGCTACACCGGGGAGCTGTTTTTT
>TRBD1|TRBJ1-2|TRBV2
CASTPGQGAYGYTF
TGTGCCAGCACCCCGGGACAGGGGGCTTATGGCTACACCTTC